These 9 T cell receptor beta chains originate from one sample sequenced in a study of technical replicates of blood from several donors. Some clones are missing from TCRdb's copy, which holds only in-frame ones; the method was immunoSEQ multiplex PCR. The sample contains tens of thousands of clones, 95% to 97% of which appear only once. The sample consisted of T cells isolated from PBMCs. Receptors were obtained from a human donor in good health.

V usage is TRBV7-3 and J usage is TRBJ2-3; D ambiguous. This CDR3 has 16 amino acids. V lost 5 bases and J 0 bases, leaving 15 bases between the germline ends. The germline V gene has CDR1 SGHTA and CDR2 FQGTGA. CDR3 DNA sequence: TGTGCCAGCAGCCGAAGTGACTGGTACAGCACAGATACGCAGTATTTT. It specifies CASSRSDWYSTDTQYF.

The rearrangement links TRBV19 to TRBJ2-7; 7 nucleotides match TRBD2. The CDR3 consists of 14 residues. V dropped 3 bases and J dropped 2; count of bases not matched to a gene: 4. CDR1 is LNHDA, CDR2 SQIVND, per germline (reference sequence). The CDR3 protein is CASSIGGLAYEQYF. Here the CDR3 DNA reads TGTGCCAGTAGTATCGGTGGACTAGCCTACGAGCAGTACTTC.

This chain joins TRBV9 and TRBJ2-3; possibly TRBD1 for D (6 bases). This CDR3 has 15 residues. Trimming took 0 bases from V and 5 from J, leaving 13 bases between them. CDR1 and CDR2 from the germline V gene are SGDLS and YYNGEE. This CDR3 reads CASSVVGRGLDTQYF. Written as DNA, the CDR3 is TGTGCCAGCAGCGTAGTAGGCAGGGGATTAGATACGCAGTATTTT.

This chain links TRBV10-3 with TRBJ2-5; 8 positions agree with TRBD1. Germline CDR1 ENHRY, CDR2 SYGVKD. The J segment lost 1 base and the V segment lost 2 bases, leaving 6 bases of the junction unmatched. The CDR3 is 16 amino acids. CDR3 nucleotides: TGTGCCATCAGTGAGGCCGGGACAGGCTTCCAAGAGACCCAGTACTTC. Translating gives CAISEAGTGFQETQYF.

The chain carries TRBV6-1 and TRBJ1-2; D is unresolved. Germline CDR1 reads MNHNS; CDR2 reads SASEGT. This CDR3 has 14 residues. Trimming took off 4 bases at V and 3 bases at J, with 12 bases between the two ends. The CDR3 coding sequence is TGTGCCAGCAGTGTCGGACGGAGGGACTATGGCTACACCTTC. Translating it yields CASSVGRRDYGYTF.

The chain is built from TRBV30 and TRBJ1-2, with D possibly TRBD1 on 6 matching bases. In germline, CDR1 is GTSNPN, CDR2 SVGIG (reference sequence). V lost 6 bases, J lost 0 bases, and 14 bases lay in between. There are 14 residues in the CDR3. The CDR3 DNA is TGTGCCTGCCCGAAAGGACAGTCTAACTATGGCTACACCTTC. Its translation is CACPKGQSNYGYTF.

The CDR3 spells CASSRTDRTYEQYF. CDR3 coding DNA: TGTGCCAGCAGCCGAACGGACAGAACCTACGAGCAGTACTTC. The chain uses TRBV11-2 and TRBJ2-7; possibly TRBD1 for D (6 bases). The CDR3 length is 14 residues. Trimming stripped 5 bases from V and 2 bases from J, with 13 bases between. Germline V gene data show CDR1 as SGHAT and CDR2 as FQNNGV.

The gene calls are TRBV9 and TRBJ1-1; D gene ambiguous. The CDR3 has 15 amino acids. Trimming removed 4 bases at V and 4 bases at J, with 17 bases between. Germline CDR1 SGDLS, CDR2 YYNGEE. CDR3 residues: CASSPQVGVGTEAFF. For the CDR3, the DNA is TGTGCCAGCAGCCCCCAGGTGGGAGTGGGCACTGAAGCTTTCTTT. The variable domain in full, completed from reference TRBV9 and TRBJ1-1, reads DSGVTQTPKHLITATGQRVTLRCSPRSGDLSVYWYQQSLDQGLQFLIQYYNGEERAKGNILERFSAQQFPDLHSELNLSSLELGDSALYFCASSPQVGVGTEAFFGQGTRLTVV.

V gene TRBV4-1 combines with J gene TRBJ2-3, with D perhaps matching TRBD2 (5 bases). Germline assignment: CDR1 MGHRA and CDR2 YSYEKL. The CDR3 contains 17 residues. V lost 0 bases and J 0 bases, leaving 13 bases between the germline ends. The CDR3 protein is CASSQEGAVISTDTQYF. Written as DNA, the CDR3 is TGCGCCAGCAGCCAAGAGGGAGCGGTCATTAGCACAGATACGCAGTATTTT.